A single sample gave rise to the 18 T cell receptor beta chains below, sequenced in a study of blood T cell repertoires in COVID-19. Assay used: immunoSEQ multiplex PCR; TCRdb lists only in-frame clones, some missing. Of hundreds of thousands of clones in the sample, roughly 87% were seen once. What was sequenced was PBMCs or T cells enriched from blood (not recorded which). These receptors originate from a woman in her 30s who had recovered from COVID-19.

The chain is built from TRBV27 and TRBJ2-7; 8 positions agree with TRBD2. Trimming took 2 bases from V and 3 from J; bases not matched to a gene: 6. CDR1 and CDR2 from the germline V gene are MNHEY and SMNVEV (reference sequence). This CDR3 has 15 residues. Here the CDR3 reads CASSLVRGGDYEQYF. DNA of the CDR3: TGTGCCAGCAGTTTAGTACGGGGGGGGGACTACGAGCAGTACTTC.

The V and J genes are TRBV18 and TRBJ2-6, with a weak D call TRBD2 (6 bases). CDR1 and CDR2 (germline): KGHSH, LQKENI. The CDR3 sequence is 18 residues long. The ends were cut back, 5 bases at V and 0 bases at J, with 17 bases in the middle. DNA of the CDR3: TGTGCCAGCTCAGCGACCCGCGGGGATTCCTCTGGGGCCAACGTCCTGACTTTC. Translation gives CASSATRGDSSGANVLTF.

This rearrangement joins TRBV3-1 (or the pseudogene TRBV3-2) to TRBJ1-6, with D hard to call. V was pared by 6 bases and J by 3 bases, with 12 bases between. The CDR3 sequence is 15 residues long. Germline assignment: CDR1 LGHDT and CDR2 YNNKEL (reference sequence). The CDR3 spells CASSRSRDYNSPLHF. The CDR3 nucleotides are TGTGCCAGCAGTAGAAGCCGGGACTATAATTCACCCCTCCACTTT.

The chain couples TRBV9 to TRBJ2-7, with TRBD2 matching over 11 bases. Losses at the gene ends were 1 base for V and 4 bases for J; bases not matched to a gene: 4. CDR1 and CDR2 (germline): SGDLS, YYNGEE. There are 15 residues in the CDR3. CDR3 DNA sequence: TGTGCCAGCAGCGTACTAGCGGGGGGAGTTTACGAGCAGTACTTC. Protein product: CASSVLAGGVYEQYF. The complete variable domain, with remaining parts taken from reference TRBV9 and TRBJ2-7, reads DSGVTQTPKHLITATGQRVTLRCSPRSGDLSVYWYQQSLDQGLQFLIQYYNGEERAKGNILERFSAQQFPDLHSELNLSSLELGDSALYFCASSVLAGGVYEQYFGPGTRLTVT.

The J gene is TRBJ1-1, the V gene TRBV7-6, with TRBD1 matching over 10 bases. This CDR3 comprises 17 residues. V lost 4 bases and J lost 4; bases outside the gene matches: 12. Germline-derived CDR1 and CDR2 are SGHVS and FNYEAQ. The CDR3 DNA reads TGTGCCAGCAGCTCCTTTCCCGGGACAGGGGCGGGCACTGAAGCTTTCTTT. Translated: CASSSFPGTGAGTEAFF.

This chain uses TRBV10-3 with TRBJ2-5, with 8 bases identical to TRBD2. V trimming: 2 bases; J trimming: 4 bases; junction bases outside the gene matches: 12. Germline assignment: CDR1 ENHRY and CDR2 SYGVKD. This CDR3 region has 17 residues. In DNA, the CDR3 is TGTGCCATCAGTGAGCATTTTCCGGGGGGGCCTGGAGAGACCCAGTACTTC. Amino acids: CAISEHFPGGPGETQYF.

The CDR3 DNA follows: TGTGCCAGCAGCAGGACAGGGGGCTATGGCTACACCTTC. It codes for CASSRTGGYGYTF. This chain uses TRBV13 with TRBJ1-2, with TRBD1 identical over 10 bases. With V trimmed by 5 bases and J by 4 bases, 1 base remained unmatched. Germline V gene sequence: CDR1 PRHDT, CDR2 FYEKMQ (reference sequence). The CDR3 is 13 residues long.

V gene TRBV27 combines with J gene TRBJ2-2; 12 nucleotides align to TRBD2. Germline values: CDR1 MNHEY, CDR2 SMNVEV (reference sequence). After removal of 4 bases from V and 0 bases from J, the junction contained 9 bases not matched to a gene. The CDR3 is 19 amino acids. The CDR3 sequence is CASSSPTRLAGANTGELFF. CDR3 DNA sequence: TGTGCCAGCAGTTCGCCCACTCGACTAGCGGGGGCGAACACCGGGGAGCTGTTTTTT.

The chain uses TRBV3-1 (or the pseudogene TRBV3-2) and TRBJ1-5, with D maybe TRBD1 (5 bases). The CDR3 consists of 14 residues. The ends were cut back, 4 bases at V and 6 bases at J, with 13 bases in the middle. Germline CDR1 LGHDT, CDR2 YNNKEL (reference sequence). CDR3 sequence reads: CASSLRGRGQPQHF. CDR3 nucleotide sequence: TGTGCCAGCAGCCTAAGGGGAAGAGGTCAGCCCCAGCATTTT.

The rearrangement links TRBV6-2 or TRBV6-3 to TRBJ1-1; no reliable D call. V was pared by 5 bases and J by 0 bases, with 10 bases between. The CDR3 consists of 14 residues. Per germline, CDR1 MNHEY and CDR2 SVGEGT. The CDR3 bases are TGTGCCAGCAGTAAAACAGTCATGAACACTGAAGCTTTCTTT. Translation: CASSKTVMNTEAFF.

This chain uses TRBV7-2 with TRBJ2-5; a possible D gene is TRBD2 (5 bases). The V end was cut by 8 bases, the J end by 4 bases, with 20 bases between. The CDR3 consists of 15 residues. Germline V gene lookup returns CDR1 SGHTA and CDR2 FQGNSA. The CDR3 sequence is CASSRGSGDLETQYF. The CDR3 coding sequence is TGTGCCAGCTCTCGAGGATCCGGGGATTTAGAGACCCAGTACTTC.

The J gene is TRBJ1-2, the V gene TRBV28; 11 bases map to TRBD1. The length of the CDR3 is 15 residues. Trimming removed 3 bases from V and 7 bases from J; junction bases left unmatched: 7. The germline V gene encodes CDR1 MDHEN and CDR2 SYDVKM. The CDR3 reads CASSLWGQGVFGYTF. The CDR3 region has the DNA TGTGCCAGCAGTTTGTGGGGACAGGGGGTTTTTGGCTACACCTTC.

V and J are TRBV6-2 or TRBV6-3 and TRBJ2-7; 7 positions match TRBD1. Germline V lookup: CDR1 MNHEY, CDR2 SVGEGT. V was pared by 2 bases and J by 6 bases, with 7 bases of the junction left unmatched. The length of the CDR3 is 14 residues. The CDR3 here is CASSYQTGIGEQYF. The CDR3 coding sequence is TGTGCCAGCAGTTACCAGACAGGGATTGGCGAGCAGTACTTC.

The rearrangement uses TRBV30 and TRBJ1-2, with D unclear. Germline assignment: CDR1 GTSNPN and CDR2 SVGIG (reference sequence). The CDR3 is 13 residues long. The V and J ends lost 3 bases and 5 bases respectively, with 13 bases between them. This chain's CDR3 is CAWRDWLRYGYTF. Written as DNA, the CDR3 is TGTGCCTGGAGGGACTGGTTGAGGTATGGCTACACCTTC.

V and J are TRBV5-1 and TRBJ1-2; TRBD1 aligns across 8 bases. The germline gives CDR1 SGHRS, CDR2 YFSETQ. This CDR3 is 13 amino acids long. V shed 4 bases, J shed 4 bases, and the junction held 3 bases outside the gene matches. This CDR3 is CASSTDRVYGYTF. The CDR3 DNA reads TGCGCCAGCAGCACGGACAGGGTCTATGGCTACACCTTC.

CDR3: CASSSPGGVDTGELFF. Written as DNA, the CDR3 is TGCGCCAGCAGCTCGCCTGGGGGGGTGGACACCGGGGAGCTGTTTTTT. This chain uses TRBV5-1 with TRBJ2-2, with 7 positions matching TRBD2. The germline gives CDR1 SGHRS, CDR2 YFSETQ. V gave up 3 bases and J gave up 3 bases; unmatched junction bases: 8. This CDR3 contains 16 residues.

The chain's CDR3 is CASSAQRVGNEQFF. The CDR3, as DNA: TGTGCCAGCAGTGCGCAGCGGGTGGGGAATGAGCAGTTCTTC. V is TRBV2 and J is TRBJ2-1; perhaps TRBD2 as D (6 bases). The CDR3 runs 14 residues. Germline values: CDR1 SNHLY, CDR2 FYNNEI. The germline V and J ends were trimmed by 4 bases and 7 bases, with 14 bases remaining between them.

The CDR3 here is CASSGQGQGWSGELFF. CDR3 bases: TGTGCCAGCAGCGGCCAGGGACAGGGGTGGTCCGGGGAGCTGTTTTTT. The chain links TRBV9 to TRBJ2-2, with TRBD1 matching 10 bases. The CDR3 spans 16 residues. V trimming: 3 bases; J trimming: 6 bases; junction bases outside the gene matches: 8. Looked up from germline, CDR1 is SGDLS and CDR2 is YYNGEE.